This passage covers 5 T cell receptor beta chains from one sample sequenced in a study of cytomegalovirus exposure and HLA in healthy donors. Use of 60 Vbeta and 13 Jbeta primers characterized the PCR. Sequencing used immunoSEQ multiplex PCR; TCRdb keeps in-frame clones, though not all of them. The data show 150,000 to 200,000 clones, roughly 77% seen once. Source material: PBMCs. These receptors were taken from a woman aged 40 to 49 in good health and CMV-seropositive.

J is TRBJ2-7 and V is TRBV27; D may be TRBD2 (5 bases). CDR3 length equals 15 residues. Trimming removed 3 bases at V and 1 base at J, with 13 bases between. The germline gives CDR1 MNHEY, CDR2 SMNVEV (reference sequence). The CDR3 DNA reads TGTGCCAGCAGTTTTTCCGGAACTAGGTCCTACGAGCAGTACTTC. This gives the protein CASSFSGTRSYEQYF.

This clone was found once. This chain links TRBV29-1 with TRBJ2-7; 8 bases align to TRBD1. Losses at the gene ends were 7 bases for V and 3 bases for J; bases not matched to a gene: 5. The CDR3 has 12 residues. The germline gives CDR1 SQVTM, CDR2 ANQGSEA. CDR3 DNA: TGCAGCGGACGGACAGGGAACTACGAGCAGTACTTC. Amino acid sequence: CSGRTGNYEQYF.

This clone was seen a single time. This chain uses TRBV27 with TRBJ2-3; TRBD1 agrees at 7 bases. Trimming at V came to 6 bases and at J to 0 bases, leaving 6 bases not matched to a gene. Germline lookup yields CDR1 MNHEY and CDR2 SMNVEV (reference sequence). The CDR3 is 15 amino acids. This CDR3 reads CASRNRGFSTDTQYF. Written as DNA, the CDR3 is TGTGCCAGCAGAAACAGGGGATTTAGCACAGATACGCAGTATTTT.

This chain uses TRBV2 with TRBJ2-2, with a tentative D call TRBD2 (5 bases). From germline, CDR1 is SNHLY and CDR2 FYNNEI. The V end was cut by 5 bases, the J end by 4 bases, with 11 bases between. This CDR3 contains 14 residues. CDR3 sequence reads: CASSLVRGTGELFF. Here the CDR3 DNA reads TGTGCCAGCAGTCTAGTCCGGGGCACCGGGGAGCTGTTTTTT.

The chain uses TRBV5-4 and TRBJ1-4; TRBD1 matches 10 bases. The V and J ends lost 0 bases and 5 bases, in that order; junction bases with no gene match: 1. Germline-derived CDR1 and CDR2 are SGHNT and YYREEE (reference sequence). The CDR3 loop spans 15 amino acids. The CDR3 reads CASSLGGQGNEKLFF. The CDR3, as DNA: TGTGCCAGCAGCTTGGGGGGACAGGGGAATGAAAAACTGTTTTTT.